The clone carrying this TCR beta chain is classed as medium-sized (0.01 to 0.1%). Its target is unknown. These data come from a study of prognosis after radiotherapy for stage I lung cancer. This CDR3 has 15 amino acids. The germline V gene has CDR1 SGHTA and CDR2 FQGNSA. After removal of 3 bases from V and 6 bases from J, the junction contained 7 bases not matched to a gene. Amplification of the TCR beta CDR3 (from genomic DNA) was done by two-round multiplex PCR. Primers (each specific to one TRBV or TRBJ gene) were used in first-round PCR. TCRdb ran MiXCR on the multiplex PCR reads and lists one entry per CDR3 protein. The sample has some 14,000 distinct CDR3 sequences; around 50% are singletons. Findings and caveats of the study: Medians of roughly 10,000 versus 7,000 showed unique TCR clone counts falling after stereotactic body radiation therapy.

This clonotype was sampled from a donor over 45 with non-small cell lung cancer. Sample: PBMCs, taken before or after stereotactic body radiation therapy (not recorded which). The chain has TRBV7-2 and TRBJ2-7; TRBD2 aligns across 11 bases. The CDR3 DNA sequence: TGTGCCAGCAGCTTGGCTAGCGGGAGGTTCGGCGAGCAGTACTTC. Translated, it gives CASSLASGRFGEQYF.